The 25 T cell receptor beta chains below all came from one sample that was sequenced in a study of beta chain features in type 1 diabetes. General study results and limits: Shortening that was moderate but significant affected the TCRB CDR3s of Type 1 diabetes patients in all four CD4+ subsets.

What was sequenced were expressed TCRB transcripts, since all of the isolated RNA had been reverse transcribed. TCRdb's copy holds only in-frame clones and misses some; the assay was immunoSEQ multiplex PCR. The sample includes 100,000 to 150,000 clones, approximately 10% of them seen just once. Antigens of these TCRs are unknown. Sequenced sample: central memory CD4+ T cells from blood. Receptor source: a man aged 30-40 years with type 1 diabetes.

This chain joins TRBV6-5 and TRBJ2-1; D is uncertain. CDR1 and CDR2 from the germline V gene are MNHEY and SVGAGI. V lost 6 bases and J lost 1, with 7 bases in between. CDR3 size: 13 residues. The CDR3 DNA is TGTGCCAGCAGCCCCCTATCCTACAATGAGCAGTTCTTC. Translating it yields CASSPLSYNEQFF.

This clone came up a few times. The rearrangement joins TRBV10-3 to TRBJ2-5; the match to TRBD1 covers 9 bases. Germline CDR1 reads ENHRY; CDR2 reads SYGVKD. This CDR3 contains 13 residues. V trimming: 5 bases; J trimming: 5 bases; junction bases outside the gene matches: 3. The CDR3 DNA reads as TGTGCCATCAGTAGGGACAGGGAGGAGACCCAGTACTTC. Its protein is CAISRDREETQYF.

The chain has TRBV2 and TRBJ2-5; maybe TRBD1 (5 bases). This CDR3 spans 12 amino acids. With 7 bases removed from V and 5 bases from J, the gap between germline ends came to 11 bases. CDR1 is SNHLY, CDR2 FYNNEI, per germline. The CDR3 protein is CASTSGRETQYF. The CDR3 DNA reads TGTGCCAGCACCTCAGGGCGGGAGACCCAGTACTTC.

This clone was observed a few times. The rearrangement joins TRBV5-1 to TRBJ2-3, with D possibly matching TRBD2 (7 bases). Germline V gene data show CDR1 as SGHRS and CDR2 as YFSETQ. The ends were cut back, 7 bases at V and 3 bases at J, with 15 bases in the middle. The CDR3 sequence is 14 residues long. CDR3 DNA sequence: TGCGCCAGCGAGGCGGGGGCCGGGACAGATACGCAGTATTTT. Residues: CASEAGAGTDTQYF.

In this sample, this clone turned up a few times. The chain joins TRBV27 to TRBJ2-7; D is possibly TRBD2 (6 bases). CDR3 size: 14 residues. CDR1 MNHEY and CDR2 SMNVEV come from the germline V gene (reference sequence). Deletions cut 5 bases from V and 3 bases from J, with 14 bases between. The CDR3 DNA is TGTGCCAGCAGTCAAAATCGGGGGAACTACGAGCAGTACTTC. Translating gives CASSQNRGNYEQYF.

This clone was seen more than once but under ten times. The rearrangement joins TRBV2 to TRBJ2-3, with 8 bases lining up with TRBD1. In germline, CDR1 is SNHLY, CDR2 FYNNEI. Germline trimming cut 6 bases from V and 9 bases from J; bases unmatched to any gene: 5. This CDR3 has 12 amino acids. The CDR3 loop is CASSLGQGTQYF. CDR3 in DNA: TGTGCCAGCAGCCTAGGACAGGGAACGCAGTATTTT.

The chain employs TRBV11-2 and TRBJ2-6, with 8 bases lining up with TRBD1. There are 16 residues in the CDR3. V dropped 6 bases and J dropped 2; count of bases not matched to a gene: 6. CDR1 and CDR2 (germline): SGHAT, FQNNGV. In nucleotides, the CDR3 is TGTGCCAGCAGGCACAGGGGGTTAGCTGGGGCCAACGTCCTGACTTTC. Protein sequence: CASRHRGLAGANVLTF.

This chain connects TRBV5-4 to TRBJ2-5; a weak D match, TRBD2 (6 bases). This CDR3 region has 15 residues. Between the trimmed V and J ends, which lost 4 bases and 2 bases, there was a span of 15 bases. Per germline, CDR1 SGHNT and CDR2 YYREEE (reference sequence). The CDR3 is CASSTKDGGQETQYF. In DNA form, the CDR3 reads TGTGCCAGCAGCACAAAAGATGGGGGGCAAGAGACCCAGTACTTC.

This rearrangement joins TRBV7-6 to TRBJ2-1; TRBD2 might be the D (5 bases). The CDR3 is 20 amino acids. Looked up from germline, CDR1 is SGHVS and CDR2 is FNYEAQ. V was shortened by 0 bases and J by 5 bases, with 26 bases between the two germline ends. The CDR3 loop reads CASSLAEVRLRRRANNEQFF. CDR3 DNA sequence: TGTGCCAGCAGCTTAGCGGAGGTCCGACTGAGAAGGCGGGCGAACAATGAGCAGTTCTTC. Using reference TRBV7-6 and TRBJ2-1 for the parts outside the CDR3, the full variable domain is GAGVSQSPRYKVTKRGQDVALRCDPISGHVSLYWYRQALGQGPEFLTYFNYEAQQDKSGLPNDRFSAERPEGSISTLTIQRTEQRDSAMYRCASSLAEVRLRRRANNEQFFGPGTRLTVL.

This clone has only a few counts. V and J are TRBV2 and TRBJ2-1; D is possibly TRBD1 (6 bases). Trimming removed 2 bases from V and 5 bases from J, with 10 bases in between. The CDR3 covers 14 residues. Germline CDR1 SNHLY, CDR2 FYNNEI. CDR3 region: CASSEQGTNNEQFF. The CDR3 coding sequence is TGTGCCAGCAGTGAACAGGGGACCAACAATGAGCAGTTCTTC. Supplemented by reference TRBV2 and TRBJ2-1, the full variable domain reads EPEVTQTPSHQVTQMGQEVILRCVPISNHLYFYWYRQILGQKVEFLVSFYNNEISEKSEIFDDQFSVERPDGSNFTLKIRSTKLEDSAMYFCASSEQGTNNEQFFGPGTRLTVL.

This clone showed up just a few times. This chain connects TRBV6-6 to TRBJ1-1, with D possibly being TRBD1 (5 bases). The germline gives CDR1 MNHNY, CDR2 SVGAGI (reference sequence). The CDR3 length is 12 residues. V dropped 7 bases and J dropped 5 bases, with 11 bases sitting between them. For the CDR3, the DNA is TGTGCCAGCACCTTGGGGGGAACTGAAGCTTTCTTT. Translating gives CASTLGGTEAFF.

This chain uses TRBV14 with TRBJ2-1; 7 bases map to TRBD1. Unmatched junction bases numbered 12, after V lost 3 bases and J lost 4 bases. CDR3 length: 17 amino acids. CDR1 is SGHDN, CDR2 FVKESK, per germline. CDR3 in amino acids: CASSQIPRDSLYNEQFF. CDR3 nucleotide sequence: TGTGCCAGCAGCCAGATACCCCGGGACAGCCTGTACAATGAGCAGTTCTTC.

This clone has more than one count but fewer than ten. This chain's CDR3 is CASSLAGTGSNEQFF. CDR3 coding DNA: TGTGCCAGCAGCTTAGCCGGGACAGGGAGTAATGAGCAGTTCTTC. V and J are TRBV11-3 and TRBJ2-1; 9 bases fit TRBD1. The CDR3 covers 15 residues. Trimming cost V 1 base and J 7 bases; bases outside gene matches: 5. Germline values: CDR1 SGHNT, CDR2 YENEEA.

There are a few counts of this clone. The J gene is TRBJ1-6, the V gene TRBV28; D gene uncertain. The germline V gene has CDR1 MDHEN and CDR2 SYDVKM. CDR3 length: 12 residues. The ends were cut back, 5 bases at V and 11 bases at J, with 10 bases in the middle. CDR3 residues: CASSLRVAPLHF. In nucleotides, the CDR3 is TGTGCCAGCAGTCTCCGGGTCGCACCCCTCCACTTT. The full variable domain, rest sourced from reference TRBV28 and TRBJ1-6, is DVKVTQSSRYLVKRTGEKVFLECVQDMDHENMFWYRQDPGLGLRLIYFSYDVKMKEKGDIPEGYSVSREKKERFSLILESASTNQTSMYLCASSLRVAPLHFGNGTRLTVT.

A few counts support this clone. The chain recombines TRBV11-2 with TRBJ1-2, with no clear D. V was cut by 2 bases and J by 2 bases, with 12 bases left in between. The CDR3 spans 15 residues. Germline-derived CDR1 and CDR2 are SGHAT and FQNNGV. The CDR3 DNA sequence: TGTGCCAGCAGCTTAAGTTCGGGTCAGAACTATGGCTACACCTTC. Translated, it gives CASSLSSGQNYGYTF.

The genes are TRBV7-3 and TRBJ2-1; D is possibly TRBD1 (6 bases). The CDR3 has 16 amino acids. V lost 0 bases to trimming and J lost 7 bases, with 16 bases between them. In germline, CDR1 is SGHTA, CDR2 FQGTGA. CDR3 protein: CASSLTAPIRGNEQFF. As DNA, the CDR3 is TGTGCCAGCAGCTTAACCGCGCCAATCAGGGGTAATGAGCAGTTCTTC.

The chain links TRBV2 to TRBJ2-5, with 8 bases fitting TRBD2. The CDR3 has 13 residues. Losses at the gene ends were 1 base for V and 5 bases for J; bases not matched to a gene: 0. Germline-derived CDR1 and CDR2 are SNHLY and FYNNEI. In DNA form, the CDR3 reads TGTGCCAGCAGTGAAGGGACTAGCGAGACCCAGTACTTC. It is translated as CASSEGTSETQYF.

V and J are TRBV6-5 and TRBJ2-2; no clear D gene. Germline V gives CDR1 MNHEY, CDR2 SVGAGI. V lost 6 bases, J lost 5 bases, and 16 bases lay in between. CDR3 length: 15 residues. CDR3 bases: TGTGCCAGCAGCCCCCCTTCCCCCCGGACCGGGGAGCTGTTTTTT. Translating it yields CASSPPSPRTGELFF.

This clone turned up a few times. The CDR3: CASSPAQGATTDTQYF. Here the CDR3 DNA reads TGTGCCAGCTCACCAGCCCAGGGGGCCACCACAGATACGCAGTATTTT. V usage is TRBV18 and J usage is TRBJ2-3, with 8 bases lining up with TRBD1. The CDR3 length is 16 residues. The germline CDR1 and CDR2 sequences are KGHSH and LQKENI. Losses at the gene ends were 2 bases for V and 2 bases for J; bases not matched to a gene: 6. Using reference TRBV18 and TRBJ2-3 for the parts outside the CDR3, the full variable domain is NAGVMQNPRHLVRRRGQEARLRCSPMKGHSHVYWYRQLPEEGLKFMVYLQKENIIDESGMPKERFSAEFPKEGPSILRIQQVVRGDSAAYFCASSPAQGATTDTQYFGPGTRLTVL.

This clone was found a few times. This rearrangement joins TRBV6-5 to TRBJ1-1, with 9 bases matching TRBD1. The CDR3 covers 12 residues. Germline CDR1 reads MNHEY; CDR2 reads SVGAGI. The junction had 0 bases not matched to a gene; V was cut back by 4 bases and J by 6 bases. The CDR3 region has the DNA TGTGCCAGCAGTTGGGACAGGGCTGAAGCTTTCTTT. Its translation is CASSWDRAEAFF.

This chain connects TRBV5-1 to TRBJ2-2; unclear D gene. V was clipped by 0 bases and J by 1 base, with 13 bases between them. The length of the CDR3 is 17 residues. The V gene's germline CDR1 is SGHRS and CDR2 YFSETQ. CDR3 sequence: CASSLVGRQRNTGELFF. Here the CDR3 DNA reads TGCGCCAGCAGCTTGGTGGGCCGCCAGAGGAACACCGGGGAGCTGTTTTTT.

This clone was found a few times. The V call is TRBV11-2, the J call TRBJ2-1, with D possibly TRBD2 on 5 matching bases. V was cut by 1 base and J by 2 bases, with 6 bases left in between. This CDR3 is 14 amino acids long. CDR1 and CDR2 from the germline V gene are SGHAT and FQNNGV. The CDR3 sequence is CASSLALAYNEQFF. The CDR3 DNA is TGTGCCAGCAGCTTAGCACTAGCCTACAATGAGCAGTTCTTC.

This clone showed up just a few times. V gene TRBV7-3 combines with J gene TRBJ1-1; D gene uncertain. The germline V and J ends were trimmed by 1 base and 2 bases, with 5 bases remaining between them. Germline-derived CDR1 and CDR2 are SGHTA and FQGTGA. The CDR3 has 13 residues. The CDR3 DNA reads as TGTGCCAGCAGCTTAAGCAGTAACACTGAAGCTTTCTTT. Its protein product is CASSLSSNTEAFF.

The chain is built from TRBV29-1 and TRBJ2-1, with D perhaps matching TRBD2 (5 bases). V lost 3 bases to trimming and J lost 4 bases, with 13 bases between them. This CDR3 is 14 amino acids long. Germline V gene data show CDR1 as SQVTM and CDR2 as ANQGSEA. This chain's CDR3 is CSVDTRPGYNEQFF. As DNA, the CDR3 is TGCAGCGTTGACACGAGGCCGGGATACAATGAGCAGTTCTTC.

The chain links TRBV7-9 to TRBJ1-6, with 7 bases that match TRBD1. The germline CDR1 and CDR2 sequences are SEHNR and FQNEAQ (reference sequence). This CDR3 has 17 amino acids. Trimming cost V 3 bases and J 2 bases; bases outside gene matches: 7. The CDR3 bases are TGTGCCAGCAGCTTGAATGCAGGGGGTCCCTATAATTCACCCCTCCACTTT. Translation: CASSLNAGGPYNSPLHF.